This T cell receptor (beta chain) was sequenced for a study of blood T cell repertoires in COVID-19. The overall study: Sites across the United States, Italy and Spain contributed samples from acute and convalescent COVID-19. PBMCs, B-cell-depleted T cells, or T cells provided the cDNA or gDNA that made up the material.

This CDR3 is 13 amino acids long. Authors' analysis steps: Amplifying reference gene primers gave estimates of nucleated cell counts. Profiled with immunoSEQ multiplex PCR; TCRdb holds only in-frame clones, not every one. V and J calls and clone size are as listed in that table; D and trimming were resolved from the DNA. Here the sample spans hundreds of thousands of clones, 90% to 95% being singletons. The count of this clone is one. This same CDR3 is encoded by further DNA sequences in the sample. This rearrangement joins TRBV21-1 to TRBJ2-7; TRBD2, the table's D call, lacks a check against the DNA. TRBV21-1 is given as a pseudogene. Sequencing was done on a sample of peripheral blood. The source is a woman aged 18-30 years who had recovered from COVID-19. DNA for the CDR3: TGTGCCAGCAGCAAAGCGCTAGACTACGAGCAGTACGTC. This translates into CASSKALDYEQYV.